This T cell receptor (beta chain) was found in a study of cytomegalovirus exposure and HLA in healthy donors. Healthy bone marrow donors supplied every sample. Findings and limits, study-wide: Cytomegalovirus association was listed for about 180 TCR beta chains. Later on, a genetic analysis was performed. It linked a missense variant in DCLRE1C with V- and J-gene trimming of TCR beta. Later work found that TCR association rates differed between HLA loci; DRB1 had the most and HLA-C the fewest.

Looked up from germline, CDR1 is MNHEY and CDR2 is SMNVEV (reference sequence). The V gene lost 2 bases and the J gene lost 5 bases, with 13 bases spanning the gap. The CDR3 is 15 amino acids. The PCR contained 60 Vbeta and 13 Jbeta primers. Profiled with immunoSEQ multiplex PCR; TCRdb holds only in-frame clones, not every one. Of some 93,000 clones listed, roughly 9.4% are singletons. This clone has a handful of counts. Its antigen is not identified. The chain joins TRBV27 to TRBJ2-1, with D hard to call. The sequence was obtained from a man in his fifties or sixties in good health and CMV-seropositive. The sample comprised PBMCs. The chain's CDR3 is CASSLAAWIDNEQFF. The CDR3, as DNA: TGTGCCAGCAGTTTAGCGGCCTGGATTGACAATGAGCAGTTCTTC.